This T cell receptor (beta chain) comes out of a study of blood T cell repertoires in COVID-19. In the study overall: PBMCs, B-cell-depleted T cells, or T cells were the source of the cDNA or gDNA that made up the material.

Sequenced by immunoSEQ multiplex PCR; TCRdb stores in-frame clones only, minus some. The table lists a few hundred thousand clones, 88% of them singletons. The germline gives CDR1 SGHRS, CDR2 YFSETQ. This CDR3 contains 19 residues. The trim removed 2 bases at V and 0 bases at J, leaving 11 bases unmatched. Specimen: peripheral blood. This TCR was recovered from a woman in her twenties or thirties who had recovered from COVID-19. J is TRBJ2-6 and V is TRBV5-1; TRBD1 matches 7 bases. The CDR3 DNA is TGCGCCAGCAGCTTTGGGCTCGGGACAGTGATCTCTGGGGCCAACGTCCTGACTTTC. As protein: CASSFGLGTVISGANVLTF.